This TCR beta chain is drawn from a study of OX40 agonist ivuxolimab in advanced cancers. Turning to the study itself: Given to patients was ivuxolimab, an agonistic anti-OX40 (CD134) antibody. Partial response was recorded in three patients: one hepatocellular carcinoma and two cutaneous melanoma cases.

Produced via immunoSEQ multiplex PCR; TCRdb's table is partial and in-frame only. The data hold tens of thousands of clones, with more than 80% observed a single time. This clone was seen only once. Researchers took blood at baseline, on cycle 4 day 1, and on cycle 7 day 1. The material was CD4+ or CD8+ T cells sorted from blood, obtained in a trial of the OX40 agonist ivuxolimab. This TCR came from an adult with an advanced solid tumor such as melanoma, head and neck, liver or kidney cancer.

Here the CDR3 DNA reads TGTGCCAGCAGCGTATTACCAGGGAACTATGGCTACACCTTC. It is translated as CASSVLPGNYGYTF. The rearrangement links TRBV9 to TRBJ1-2, with D perhaps TRBD1 (5 bases). This CDR3 has 14 residues. The germline V and J ends were trimmed by 1 base and 2 bases, with 9 bases remaining between them. Germline lookup yields CDR1 SGDLS and CDR2 YYNGEE.